This is a list of T cell receptor beta chains from one sample in a study of blood T cell repertoires in COVID-19. Assay used: immunoSEQ multiplex PCR; TCRdb lists only in-frame clones, some missing. This sample has roughly 200,000 clones, with roughly 76% found just once. The sequenced sample was peripheral blood. Every receptor here comes from a woman aged 45-60 years with active or convalescent COVID-19. Both conserved end residues are part of each CDR3. The D gene is left open where the match is weak. Some rows have no size entry. The others give once, few or many, or a class for an expanded clone.

j_gene: TRBJ1-2
v_gene: TRBV7-2
d_gene: TRBD1
abundance: .
CDR3nt: TGTGCCAGCAGCTTCGGGTCCGGACAGGGGGGTCCCGGCTACACCTTC
CDR3aa: CASSFGSGQGGPGYTF

j_gene: TRBJ2-2
v_gene: TRBV7-9
d_gene: TRBD1
abundance: few
CDR3nt: TGTGCCAGCAGCTTAGGGGACAGCTCGGGCACCGGGGAGCTGTTTTTT
CDR3aa: CASSLGDSSGTGELFF

j_gene: TRBJ2-1
v_gene: TRBV19
d_gene: TRBD2
abundance: .
CDR3nt: TGTGCCAGTAGGCGGGGGAATGAGCAGTTCTTC
CDR3aa: CASRRGNEQFF

j_gene: TRBJ1-1
v_gene: TRBV7-8
d_gene: .
abundance: .
CDR3nt: TGTGCCAGCAGCTCCCACAGATACACTGAAGCTTTCTTT
CDR3aa: CASSSHRYTEAFF

j_gene: TRBJ2-2
v_gene: TRBV9
d_gene: TRBD2
abundance: .
CDR3nt: TGTGCCAGCAGCGTCACTAGCGGGTTTCCCACCGGGGAGCTGTTTTTT
CDR3aa: CASSVTSGFPTGELFF

j_gene: TRBJ2-1
v_gene: TRBV19
d_gene: .
abundance: .
CDR3nt: TGTGCCAGTAGTCTGGGGGGATCCTACAATGAGCAGTTCTTC
CDR3aa: CASSLGGSYNEQFF

j_gene: TRBJ2-5
v_gene: TRBV11-1
d_gene: TRBD2
abundance: .
CDR3nt: TGTGCCAGCAGCCCCCGACTAGCGGGGGGCGAGACCCAGTACTTC
CDR3aa: CASSPRLAGGETQYF

j_gene: TRBJ2-5
v_gene: TRBV27
d_gene: .
abundance: .
CDR3nt: TGTGCCAGCAGTGGGGCGACGGGCAGCATTGGACAAGAGACCCAGTACTTC
CDR3aa: CASSGATGSIGQETQYF

j_gene: TRBJ2-3
v_gene: TRBV5-5
d_gene: .
abundance: .
CDR3nt: TGTGCCAGCAGCTTGGGGGCCTGGGGCGGCACAGATACGCAGTATTTT
CDR3aa: CASSLGAWGGTDTQYF

j_gene: TRBJ2-1
v_gene: TRBV7-2
d_gene: .
abundance: .
CDR3nt: TGTGCCAGCAGCTTACCTGGAGGGCCGAAAGAGCAGTTCTTC
CDR3aa: CASSLPGGPKEQFF

j_gene: TRBJ1-2
v_gene: TRBV21-1
d_gene: .
abundance: .
CDR3nt: TGTGCCAGCAGCAAAGTAGAGACGGAGAACTATGGCTACACCTTC
CDR3aa: CASSKVETENYGYTF

j_gene: TRBJ2-5
v_gene: TRBV5-1
d_gene: TRBD1
abundance: .
CDR3nt: TGCGCCAGCAGCCGACCGGGACAGGGGACCGAGACCCAGTACTTC
CDR3aa: CASSRPGQGTETQYF

j_gene: TRBJ1-1
v_gene: TRBV11-2
d_gene: TRBD1
abundance: .
CDR3nt: TGTGCCAGCAGCCAAACCCAGGGGGGGAACACTGAAGCTTTCTTT
CDR3aa: CASSQTQGGNTEAFF

j_gene: TRBJ1-2
v_gene: TRBV7-2
d_gene: TRBD1
abundance: .
CDR3nt: TGTGCCAGCAGCTTAGGGCAGGGGGCGAGCTATGGCTACACCTTC
CDR3aa: CASSLGQGASYGYTF

j_gene: TRBJ1-3
v_gene: TRBV12-3/TRBV12-4
d_gene: .
abundance: .
CDR3nt: TGTGCCACCGCCACCGCGTCTGGAAACACCATATATTTT
CDR3aa: CATATASGNTIYF

j_gene: TRBJ2-7
v_gene: TRBV4-3
d_gene: TRBD1
abundance: once
CDR3nt: TGCGCCAGCAGCCAGGGGACAGGGACCTACGAGCAGTACTTC
CDR3aa: CASSQGTGTYEQYF

j_gene: TRBJ1-2
v_gene: TRBV7-8
d_gene: .
abundance: .
CDR3nt: TGTGCCAGCAGCTTAGTCGGGGGGCCCTCTAACTATGGCTACACCTTC
CDR3aa: CASSLVGGPSNYGYTF

j_gene: TRBJ2-1
v_gene: TRBV2
d_gene: TRBD2
abundance: .
CDR3nt: TGTGCCAGCAGTGAGATTAGCGGGAAGAATGAGCAGTTCTTC
CDR3aa: CASSEISGKNEQFF

j_gene: TRBJ1-4
v_gene: TRBV27
d_gene: .
abundance: few
CDR3nt: TGTGCCAGCAGTCTTACAGGGATGGGGGAAAAACTGTTTTTT
CDR3aa: CASSLTGMGEKLFF

j_gene: TRBJ2-7
v_gene: TRBV30
d_gene: .
abundance: .
CDR3nt: TGTGCCTGGAGTACTACCTACGAGCAGTACTTC
CDR3aa: CAWSTTYEQYF

j_gene: TRBJ2-5
v_gene: TRBV29-1
d_gene: .
abundance: .
CDR3nt: TGCAGCGTTGAAGATCAGGACACCGGGGAGACCCAGTACTTC
CDR3aa: CSVEDQDTGETQYF

j_gene: TRBJ1-5
v_gene: TRBV11-3
d_gene: TRBD1
abundance: .
CDR3nt: TGTGCCAGCAGCTTAGTTCCCTCGACAGGGGGCCACAATCAGCCCCAGCATTTT
CDR3aa: CASSLVPSTGGHNQPQHF

j_gene: TRBJ1-1
v_gene: TRBV6-2/TRBV6-3
d_gene: TRBD1
abundance: .
CDR3nt: TGTGCCAGCAGTTACTGGACAGGGAACACTGAAGCTTTCTTT
CDR3aa: CASSYWTGNTEAFF

j_gene: TRBJ2-2
v_gene: TRBV6-5
d_gene: .
abundance: .
CDR3nt: TGTGCCAGCAGTTACCCGGGAGCCGCCGGGGAGCTGTTTTTT
CDR3aa: CASSYPGAAGELFF

j_gene: TRBJ2-3
v_gene: TRBV25-1
d_gene: TRBD1
abundance: .
CDR3nt: TGTGCCAGCAGCCGCCATGGGACAGGCCGCACAGATACGCAGTATTTT
CDR3aa: CASSRHGTGRTDTQYF

j_gene: TRBJ2-7
v_gene: TRBV28
d_gene: TRBD1
abundance: .
CDR3nt: TGTGCCAGCAGCTACACAGGGGGCTCCTACGAGCAGTACTTC
CDR3aa: CASSYTGGSYEQYF

j_gene: TRBJ2-1
v_gene: TRBV19
d_gene: TRBD2
abundance: .
CDR3nt: TGTGCCAGTAGTATAGAGCAGAGCGGGGGTTACAATGAGCAGTTCTTC
CDR3aa: CASSIEQSGGYNEQFF

j_gene: TRBJ1-1
v_gene: TRBV7-2
d_gene: .
abundance: .
CDR3nt: TGTGCCAGCAGCCCAGTGGTGAACACTGAAGCTTTCTTT
CDR3aa: CASSPVVNTEAFF

j_gene: TRBJ2-2
v_gene: TRBV30
d_gene: .
abundance: .
CDR3nt: TGTGCCTGGAGTGTTGGACTTGGAACCGGGGAGCTGTTTTTT
CDR3aa: CAWSVGLGTGELFF

j_gene: TRBJ2-7
v_gene: TRBV6-5
d_gene: TRBD1
abundance: .
CDR3nt: TGTGCCATCACAGACAGGGGGGTTCGCGAGCAGTACTTC
CDR3aa: CAITDRGVREQYF

j_gene: TRBJ2-3
v_gene: TRBV28
d_gene: TRBD1
abundance: .
CDR3nt: TGTGCCAGCAGTTTAGACAGGGGTCGGAACACGCAGTATTTT
CDR3aa: CASSLDRGRNTQYF

j_gene: TRBJ1-5
v_gene: TRBV12-3/TRBV12-4
d_gene: .
abundance: .
CDR3nt: TGTGCCAGCAGTCGCTCGGCGGATCAGCCCCAGCATTTT
CDR3aa: CASSRSADQPQHF

j_gene: TRBJ1-2
v_gene: TRBV15
d_gene: .
abundance: .
CDR3nt: TGTGCCACCAGCAGAGATCTACAGAACTATGGCTACACCTTC
CDR3aa: CATSRDLQNYGYTF

j_gene: TRBJ1-1
v_gene: TRBV5-1
d_gene: .
abundance: .
CDR3nt: TGCGCCAGCAGCTTGTATCCAGGGGAGTTGAACACTGAAGCTTTCTTT
CDR3aa: CASSLYPGELNTEAFF

j_gene: TRBJ1-5
v_gene: TRBV11-1
d_gene: .
abundance: .
CDR3nt: TGTGCCAGCAGCTACGGACATAATCAGCCCCAGCATTTT
CDR3aa: CASSYGHNQPQHF

j_gene: TRBJ2-3
v_gene: TRBV7-2
d_gene: .
abundance: once
CDR3nt: TGTGCCAGCAGCTTACGGGGTCCAGATACGCAGTATTTT
CDR3aa: CASSLRGPDTQYF

j_gene: TRBJ1-1
v_gene: TRBV3-1/TRBV3-2
d_gene: .
abundance: .
CDR3nt: TGTGCCAGCAGCTCAGGACAGTTCACTGAAGCTTTCTTT
CDR3aa: CASSSGQFTEAFF

j_gene: TRBJ1-4
v_gene: TRBV30
d_gene: TRBD1
abundance: .
CDR3nt: TGTGCCTGGAGGACCGGGACAGCTAATGAAAAACTGTTTTTT
CDR3aa: CAWRTGTANEKLFF

j_gene: TRBJ2-1
v_gene: TRBV7-2
d_gene: TRBD1
abundance: .
CDR3nt: TGTGCCAGCAGCTTTCCAACAGGGGGCCGGGGCAATGAGCAGTTCTTC
CDR3aa: CASSFPTGGRGNEQFF

j_gene: TRBJ2-1
v_gene: TRBV5-4
d_gene: .
abundance: many
CDR3nt: TGTGCCAGCAGCCAGGACTGGCTCTACAATGAGCAGTTCTTC
CDR3aa: CASSQDWLYNEQFF

j_gene: TRBJ1-1
v_gene: TRBV18
d_gene: .
abundance: .
CDR3nt: TGTGCCAGCTCAGAGGACAGAAACACTGAAGCTTTCTTT
CDR3aa: CASSEDRNTEAFF

j_gene: TRBJ2-7
v_gene: TRBV19
d_gene: TRBD1
abundance: .
CDR3nt: TGTGCCAGTAGTATATTAGGACAGGCCTACGAGCAGTACTTC
CDR3aa: CASSILGQAYEQYF

j_gene: TRBJ1-5
v_gene: TRBV28
d_gene: TRBD1
abundance: .
CDR3nt: TGTGCCAGCAGGGTCGGACAGGCAGGCCAGCCCCAGCATTTT
CDR3aa: CASRVGQAGQPQHF

j_gene: TRBJ2-3
v_gene: TRBV28
d_gene: TRBD1
abundance: .
CDR3nt: TGTGCCATCTACCCCCCCGGGACAGGGAATAGGGCAGATACGCAGTATTTT
CDR3aa: CAIYPPGTGNRADTQYF

j_gene: TRBJ2-7
v_gene: TRBV6-5
d_gene: TRBD2
abundance: .
CDR3nt: TGTGCCAGCATGCGGGAGGTCTCCTACGAGCAGTACTTC
CDR3aa: CASMREVSYEQYF

j_gene: TRBJ2-7
v_gene: TRBV4-2
d_gene: .
abundance: .
CDR3nt: TGTGCCAGCAGCCAAGATTTTACAGGTTCGAGGGAGCAGTACTTC
CDR3aa: CASSQDFTGSREQYF

j_gene: TRBJ1-5
v_gene: TRBV2
d_gene: .
abundance: .
CDR3nt: TGTGCCAGCAGTGCGAGGGGGTTGGATAGCAATCAGCCCCAGCATTTT
CDR3aa: CASSARGLDSNQPQHF

j_gene: TRBJ2-3
v_gene: TRBV6-4
d_gene: .
abundance: .
CDR3nt: TGTGCCAGCAGTGAGGACGGGGGAGGCACAGATACGCAGTATTTT
CDR3aa: CASSEDGGGTDTQYF

j_gene: TRBJ2-7
v_gene: TRBV20-1
d_gene: .
abundance: .
CDR3nt: TGCAGTGCCCGGGGGGCGTACGAGCAGTACTTC
CDR3aa: CSARGAYEQYF

j_gene: TRBJ1-1
v_gene: TRBV28
d_gene: .
abundance: .
CDR3nt: TGTGCCAGCAGTTCCTCTGGGGCCGTGAACACTGAAGCTTTCTTT
CDR3aa: CASSSSGAVNTEAFF